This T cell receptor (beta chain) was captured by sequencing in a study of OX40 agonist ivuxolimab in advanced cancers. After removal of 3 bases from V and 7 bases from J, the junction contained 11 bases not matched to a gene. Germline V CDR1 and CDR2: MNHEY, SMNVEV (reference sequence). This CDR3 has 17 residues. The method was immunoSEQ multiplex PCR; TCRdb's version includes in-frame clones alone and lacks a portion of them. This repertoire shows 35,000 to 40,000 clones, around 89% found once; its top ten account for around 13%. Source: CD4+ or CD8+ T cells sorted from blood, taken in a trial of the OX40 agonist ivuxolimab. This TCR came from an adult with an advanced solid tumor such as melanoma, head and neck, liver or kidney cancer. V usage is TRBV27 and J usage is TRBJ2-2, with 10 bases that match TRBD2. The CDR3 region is CASSFSVGLAVIGELFF. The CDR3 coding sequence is TGTGCCAGCAGTTTTAGCGTTGGACTAGCGGTTATCGGGGAGCTGTTTTTT.